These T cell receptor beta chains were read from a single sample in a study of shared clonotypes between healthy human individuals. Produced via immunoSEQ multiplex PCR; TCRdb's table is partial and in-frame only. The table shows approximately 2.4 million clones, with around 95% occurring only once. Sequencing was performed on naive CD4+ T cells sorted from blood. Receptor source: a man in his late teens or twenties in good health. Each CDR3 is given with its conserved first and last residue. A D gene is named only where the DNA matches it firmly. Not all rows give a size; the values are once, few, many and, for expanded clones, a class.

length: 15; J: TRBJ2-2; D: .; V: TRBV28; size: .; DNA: TGTGCCAGCAGTCCCCGGACTCTACACACCGGGGAGCTGTTTTTT; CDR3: CASSPRTLHTGELFF
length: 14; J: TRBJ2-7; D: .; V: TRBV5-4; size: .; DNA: TGTGCCAGCAGCTTGGTGGGGACCCCCTACGAGCAGTACTTC; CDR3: CASSLVGTPYEQYF
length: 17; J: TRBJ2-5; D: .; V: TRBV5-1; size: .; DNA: TGCGCCAGCAGCTTGGTCAACGGGGCACCAGGAGGAGAGACCCAGTACTTC; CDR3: CASSLVNGAPGGETQYF
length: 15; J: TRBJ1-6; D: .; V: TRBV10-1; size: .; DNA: TGCGCCAGCAGTGAGGGAGACGGGCTCCATTCACCCCTCCACTTT; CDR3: CASSEGDGLHSPLHF
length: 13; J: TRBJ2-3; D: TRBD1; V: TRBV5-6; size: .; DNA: TGTGCCAGCAGCTTGGGGGACAGAGATACGCAGTATTTT; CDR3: CASSLGDRDTQYF
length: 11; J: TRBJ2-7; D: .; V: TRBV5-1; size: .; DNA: TGCGCCAGCAGCCCGGGCTACGAGCAGTACTTC; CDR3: CASSPGYEQYF
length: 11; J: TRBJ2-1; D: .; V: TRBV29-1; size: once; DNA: TGCAGCGTCCCGGGGCCGGGCGAGCAGTTCTTC; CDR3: CSVPGPGEQFF
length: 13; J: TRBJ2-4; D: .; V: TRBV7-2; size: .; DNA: TGTGCCAGCAGCTTTCAGGGGAGGGACATTCAGTACTTC; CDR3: CASSFQGRDIQYF
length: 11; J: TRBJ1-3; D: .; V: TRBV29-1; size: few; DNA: TGCAGCGTTGACCTCGGGGGCACCATATATTTT; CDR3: CSVDLGGTIYF
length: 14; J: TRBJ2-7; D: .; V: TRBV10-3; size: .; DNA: TGTGCCATCAGTACCAGGGGGGTAGCCTACGAGCAGTACTTC; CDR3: CAISTRGVAYEQYF
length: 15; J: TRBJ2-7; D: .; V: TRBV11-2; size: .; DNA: TGTGCCAGCAGCTTCCAGCGAGCCCTCATCTACGAGCAGTACTTC; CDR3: CASSFQRALIYEQYF
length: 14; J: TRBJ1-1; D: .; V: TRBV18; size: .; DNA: TGTGCCAGCTCATTCACTTTGAGGGACACTGAAGCTTTCTTT; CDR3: CASSFTLRDTEAFF
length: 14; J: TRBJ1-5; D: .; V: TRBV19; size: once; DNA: TGTGCCAGCGCCCGGGAACAAGGGAGACAGCCCCAGCATTTT; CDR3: CASAREQGRQPQHF
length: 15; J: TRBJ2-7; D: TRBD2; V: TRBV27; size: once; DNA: TGTGCCAGCAGTTTACGAGGTGTAGCGGGGGTCGAGCAGTACTTC; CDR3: CASSLRGVAGVEQYF
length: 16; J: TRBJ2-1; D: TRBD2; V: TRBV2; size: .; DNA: TGTGCCAGCGGAACTCAGGGACTAGCGGCCTACAATGAGCAGTTCTTC; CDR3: CASGTQGLAAYNEQFF
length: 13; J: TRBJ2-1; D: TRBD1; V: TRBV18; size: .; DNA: TGTGCCAGCTCACAGGGGGCGCCTGCTGAGCAGTTCTTC; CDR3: CASSQGAPAEQFF
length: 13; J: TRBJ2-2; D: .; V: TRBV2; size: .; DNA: TGTGCCAGCAGTGGACACAACACCGGGGAGCTGTTTTTT; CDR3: CASSGHNTGELFF
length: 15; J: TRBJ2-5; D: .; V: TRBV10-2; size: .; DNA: TGCGCCAGCAGTGAGTCCTGGGCTAGCGTGGAGACCCAGTACTTC; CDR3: CASSESWASVETQYF
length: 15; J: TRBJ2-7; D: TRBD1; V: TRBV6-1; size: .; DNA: TGTGCCAGCAGTACGTCCGGGACAGGGTCCTACGAGCAGTACTTC; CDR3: CASSTSGTGSYEQYF
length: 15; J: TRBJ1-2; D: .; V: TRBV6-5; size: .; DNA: TGTGCCAGCAGTCCTCGGGGGATGTGGGACTATGGCTACACCTTC; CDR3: CASSPRGMWDYGYTF
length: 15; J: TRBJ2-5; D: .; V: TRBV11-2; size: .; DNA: TGTGCCAGCAGCTTCGGTAGGGAGGCCCGTGAGACCCAGTACTTC; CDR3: CASSFGREARETQYF
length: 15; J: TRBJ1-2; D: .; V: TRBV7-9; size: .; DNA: TGTGCCAGCAGCAGTACAGGGTTTAGGGTCGAAACCTACACCTTC; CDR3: CASSSTGFRVETYTF
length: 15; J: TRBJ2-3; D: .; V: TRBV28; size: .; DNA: TGTGCCAGCAGCCCCGCGGGGCAGGTGGAAGATACGCAGTATTTT; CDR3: CASSPAGQVEDTQYF